The next 17 T cell receptor delta chains were all read from a single sample in a study of γδ T cells in repeated Plasmodium falciparum infection. TCRdb processed the multiplex PCR reads again with the CATT caller. Of 85,000 to 90,000 delta-chain clones in the sample, over 1.1% are singletons; the top ten hold 7% to 9.5%. Flow sorting of PBMC yielded separate Vgamma9/Vdelta2+ and Vdelta2-negative gammadelta T cell populations for bulk repertoire analysis. Sequencing was performed on gamma-delta T cells from blood. The receptors here all came from a pool of human donors (malaria-infected and uninfected, not separated).

Only a few counts were recorded for this clone. The protein TCRdb gives is from a much larger clone and does not agree with this DNA's translation at residue 22, likely a read error; the protein shown here comes from the DNA. The V gene was identified as TRDV1, while no J gene was called; TRDD3, as called in the table, went unchecked against the DNA. In germline, CDR1 is TSWWSYY, CDR2 QGS. The CDR3 sequence is 24 residues long. This CDR3 is CALGELLIFPLPRWDTPHTDKPIF. The CDR3 DNA follows: TGTGCTCTTGGGGAACTTCTAATTTTTCCGCTGCCACGGTGGGATACGCCCCACACCGATAAACCCATCTTT.

About this clone itself: The protein held in TCRdb is that of a much larger clone and does not match this DNA's translation at residue 7, likely because of a read error; the protein shown is translated from the DNA. The chain employs TRDV1 and TRDJ1; D call uncertain. TCRdb leaves out the J gene; it was filled in here by matching the DNA to germline. V was clipped by 6 bases and J by 0 bases, with 14 bases between them. This CDR3 has 15 residues. Per the germline V gene, CDR1 is TSWWSYY and CDR2 is QGS. CDR3 coding DNA: TGTGCTCTTGGTCGCGCCGACCCGTACACCGATAAACTCATCTTT. This translates into CALGRADPYTDKLIF.

With respect to this clone: This may stem from a read error, because a much larger clone lies one nucleotide away. Other DNA variants within this sample encode the same CDR3. This sequence joins TRDV1 and TRDJ1; TRDD3 matches 8 bases. The CDR3 spans 19 residues. The germline gives CDR1 TSWWSYY, CDR2 QGS. Trimming cost V 5 bases and J 8 bases; bases outside gene matches: 25. This CDR3 is CALGPRRFLGGWGTDKLIF. DNA for the CDR3: TGTGCTCTTGGGCCCCGGAGGTTCCTGGGAGGCTGGGGGACAGACAAACTCATCTTT.

This clone was seen more than once but under ten times. A far larger clone differs by one base, so this is likely a read error. The same CDR3 also results from other DNA sequences found in this sample. The chain recombines TRDV2 with TRDJ3, with D perhaps matching TRDD3 (6 bases). This CDR3 contains 17 residues. Looked up from germline, CDR1 is GEAIGNYY and CDR2 is EKD. The chain's CDR3 is CACDTAGELWDTRQMFF. CDR3 bases: TGCGCCTGTGACACCGCTGGGGAACTTTGGGACACCCGACAGATGTTTTTC.

This clone appeared a few times. The protein given by TCRdb reflects a much larger clone and differs at residue 8 from this DNA's translation, likely from a read error; the protein shown is the DNA's translation. V and J are TRDV1 and TRDJ1; TRDD3 agrees at 10 bases. CDR1 TSWWSYY and CDR2 QGS come from the germline V gene. Germline trimming cut 1 base from V and 0 bases from J; bases unmatched to any gene: 20. This CDR3 contains 22 residues. The CDR3 DNA reads as TGTGCTCTTGGGGAACGGCGTGATACTGGGGGATTCTACCTTCTTTACACCGATAAACTCATCTTT. This gives the protein CALGERRDTGGFYLLYTDKLIF.

On this clone: Given a far larger clone just one base away, this is likely a sequencing read error. This sample includes further DNA sequences coding for the same CDR3. V gene TRDV1 combines with J gene TRDJ1; 11 nucleotides agree with TRDD3. Germline CDR1 TSWWSYY, CDR2 QGS. The CDR3 sequence is 19 residues long. This chain's CDR3 is CALGYFLPNWGIRTDKLIF. The CDR3, as DNA: TGTGCTCTTGGGTACTTCCTTCCTAACTGGGGGATAAGGACCGATAAACTCATCTTC.

In its sample, this clone was seen many times. CDR3 sequence reads: CALGELNCLLPTPWAGCPDKLIF. CDR3 coding DNA: TGTGCTCTTGGGGAACTTAACTGTCTCTTACCAACTCCTTGGGCGGGCTGCCCCGATAAACTCATCTTT. J is TRDJ1 and V is TRDV1; D call uncertain. CDR3 length: 23 residues. Germline V gives CDR1 TSWWSYY, CDR2 QGS. The V end lost 0 bases, the J end lost 3 bases, and 35 bases lay between the germline ends.

The table lists this clone with many counts. The chain recombines TRDV1 with TRDJ1, with TRDD3 matching 7 bases. Looked up from germline, CDR1 is TSWWSYY and CDR2 is QGS. Trimming took 1 base from V and 0 from J; bases not matched to a gene: 26. This CDR3 contains 23 residues. Here the CDR3 reads CALGEPKLFPVTWGQSYTDKLIF. As DNA, the CDR3 is TGTGCTCTTGGGGAACCCAAGCTTTTTCCGGTGACCTGGGGGCAGTCGTACACCGATAAACTCATCTTT.

Notes on this clone: The mismatch at residue 10 between this DNA's translation and the TCRdb protein of a much larger clone likely reflects a read error; the protein shown is translated from the DNA. Written as DNA, the CDR3 is TGTGCTCTTGGGGAACTAGCTCCTAACTGTGGGACGTACACCGATAAACTCATCTTT. It encodes CALGELAPNCGTYTDKLIF. This rearrangement joins TRDV1 to TRDJ1, with D possibly matching TRDD2 (5 bases). TCRdb carries no J gene annotation; the J gene was assigned here by matching the DNA with germline. The CDR3 contains 19 residues. V was cut by 0 bases and J by 0 bases, with 20 bases left in between. The germline CDR1 and CDR2 sequences are TSWWSYY and QGS.

This clone was seen a handful of times. This DNA's translation and the protein TCRdb lists, from a much larger clone, do not match at residue 7, likely due to a read error; the protein shown is translated from the DNA. The CDR3 bases are TGTGCCTGTGACACCGTGAGGGCCTCGTACACCGATAAACTCATCTTT. It is translated as CACDTVRASYTDKLIF. This sequence joins TRDV2 and TRDJ1; D gene unclear. As TCRdb names no J gene, one was assigned here on the basis of a DNA match to germline. From germline, CDR1 is GEAIGNYY and CDR2 EKD. CDR3 length: 16 amino acids. The V and J ends lost 0 bases and 0 bases respectively, with 13 bases between them.

Worth noting for this clone: TCRdb has a much larger clone's protein, which differs at residue 9 from the translation of this DNA, likely because of a read error; what is shown is the protein translated from the DNA. The chain carries TRDV2 and TRDJ1; the match to TRDD3 covers 7 bases. This CDR3 has 18 residues. After removal of 1 base from V and 0 bases from J, the junction contained 13 bases not matched to a gene. The germline V gene has CDR1 GEAIGNYY and CDR2 EKD. The CDR3 DNA reads TGTGCCTGTGACACGCTACTGGGGAATACTCAGTACACCGATAAACTCATCTTT. This encodes CACDTLLGNTQYTDKLIF.

This clone has a handful of counts. A far larger clone is just one base off, so this is likely a read error. Additional DNA sequences in this sample encode the identical CDR3. V and J are TRDV2 and TRDJ1; D perhaps matches TRDD3 (5 bases). As TCRdb names no J gene, one was assigned here on the basis of a DNA match to germline. Germline V CDR1 and CDR2: GEAIGNYY, EKD. This CDR3 comprises 15 residues. Trimming removed 0 bases from V and 8 bases from J, with 18 bases in between. CDR3: CACDTVGGGSLKLIF. The CDR3 DNA reads TGTGCCTGTGACACCGTAGGCGGGGGCTCACTCAAACTCATCTTT.

This clone was recorded a few times. This DNA translates differently at residue 11 from the TCRdb protein, which is that of a much larger clone; a read error is likely, and the protein shown is the DNA's own translation. This chain links TRDV2 with TRDJ1; unclear D gene. Germline V gives CDR1 GEAIGNYY, CDR2 EKD. CDR3 length: 16 amino acids. V dropped 1 base and J dropped 3 bases, with 17 bases sitting between them. The CDR3 is CACDTGEGPTADKLIF. The CDR3 bases are TGTGCCTGTGACACAGGCGAAGGACCCACCGCCGATAAACTCATCTTT.

This clone has only a few counts. This probably arose from a read error, given a far larger clone one base away. In the same sample, other DNA sequences code for this CDR3. There is no J gene call, but TRDV1 is given as the V gene; the D call in the table, TRDD3, was not verified against the DNA. Looked up from germline, CDR1 is TSWWSYY and CDR2 is QGS. This CDR3 has 23 residues. CDR3 loop: CALGSPGSLPLFMGGSYTDKLIF. The CDR3 coding sequence is TGTGCTCTTGGGTCCCCGGGGAGCCTTCCCTTATTTATGGGGGGTTCGTACACCGATAAACTCATCTTC.

This clone was observed many times. TCRdb lists the protein of a much larger clone for this DNA, which differs at residue 7, so this is likely a read error; the protein given here is translated from the DNA itself. This chain connects TRDV2 to TRDJ1, with D uncertain. Because TCRdb records no J gene, it was assigned here through a match of the DNA to germline. CDR1 GEAIGNYY and CDR2 EKD come from the germline V gene. V lost 3 bases and J lost 4, with 17 bases in between. The CDR3 is made up of 15 amino acids. CDR3 nucleotides: TGTGCCTGTGACCCCCTGAGGAGCGGACGCGATAAACTCATCTTT. Its translation is CACDPLRSGRDKLIF.

This clone was seen a handful of times. This DNA's translation differs at residue 10 from TCRdb's protein, which comes from a much larger clone; a read error is likely, and the protein shown is translated from the DNA. The rearrangement links TRDV1 to TRDJ1, with D possibly matching TRDD3 (5 bases). CDR3 size: 15 residues. V shed 3 bases and J shed 3 bases, with 14 bases lying between them. Germline V gene lookup returns CDR1 TSWWSYY and CDR2 QGS. CDR3: CALGDNYGEADKLIF. The DNA of the CDR3 is TGTGCTCTTGGGGATAACTACGGGGAAGCCGATAAACTCATCTTT.

At least ten counts were recorded for this clone. A single base is all that separates this from a far larger clone, so a read error is likely. The same CDR3 arises from other DNA sequences in this sample as well. The rearrangement links TRDV1 to TRDJ1; D unclear. Per germline, CDR1 TSWWSYY and CDR2 QGS. CDR3 length equals 13 residues. CDR3 sequence: CALGTTHTDKLIF. For the CDR3, the DNA is TGTGCTCTTGGGACAACACACACCGATAAACTCATCTTC.